Listed here is a single T cell receptor (beta chain). The data were obtained in a study of shared T cell receptors in the human thymus. V shed 4 bases, J shed 0 bases, and the junction held 6 bases outside the gene matches. The CDR3 runs 17 residues. CDR1 and CDR2 from the germline V gene are SNHLY and FYNNEI. Data came from immunoSEQ multiplex PCR; TCRdb stores just in-frame clones and leaves some out. The table records some 760,000 clones, 80% to 90% of them present only once. These records were also assigned to another study, of human thymus T cells.

The genes are TRBV2 and TRBJ2-3, with 11 nucleotides matching TRBD2. What was sequenced was thymocytes. The TCR comes from a girl younger than two with a congenital heart defect. Here the CDR3 reads CASSGLAGGTSTDTQYF. The CDR3 nucleotides read TGTGCCAGCAGTGGGCTAGCGGGGGGTACTAGCACAGATACGCAGTATTTT.